The 12 T cell receptor beta chains in this list originate from one sample, sequenced in a study of tissue T cells after allogeneic stem cell transplantation. Indicated time point: mouse harvest day 14 after allogeneic transplant. Tail vein injection delivered 10^7 T-cell-depleted bone marrow cells and 10^6 splenic CD5+ T cells. The assay was immunoSEQ multiplex PCR, and TCRdb's table has in-frame clones only and misses some. Among 2,000 to 2,500 clones listed, under 60% were seen once. Sequences were obtained from liver tissue. These receptors all stem from a female BALB/c mouse given C57BL/6 T cells with graft-versus-host disease after an allogeneic hematopoietic cell transplant.

On this clone itself: One junction end disagrees with the germline gene, perhaps due to a read error. All gene names here are mouse names. The CDR3 is cut off 1 residue early in the read; its end comes from the germline J gene. The chain joins TRBV13-3 to TRBJ1-3; weak D call: TRBD1 (5 bases). Germline CDR1 is NNHDY and CDR2 is SYVADS. The CDR3 length is 15 residues. CDR3 sequence: CASCGGSHSVNTLYF. Partial CDR3 DNA: TGTGCCAGCTGTGGGGGGTCCCATTCTGTAAATACGCTCTAT. The full variable domain, completed using reference TRBV13-3 and TRBJ1-3, is EAAVTQSPRSKVAVTGGKVTLSCHQTNNHDYMYWYRQDTGHGLRLIHYSYVADSTEKGDIPDGYKASRPSQENFSLILELASLSQTAVYFCASCGGSHSVNTLYFGEGSRLIVV.

Judged by abundance, this clone is large (0.1 to 1%). Here the gene names and germline are mouse. From the germline J gene comes the end of the CDR3, since the read stops 1 residue before it. The chain recombines TRBV13-2 with TRBJ1-6, with D hard to call. TRBJ1-6 is known as an ORF, though its function is uncertain. The ends were cut back, 2 bases at V and 6 bases at J, with 9 bases in the middle. Germline V lookup: CDR1 NNHNN, CDR2 SYGAGS (reference sequence). The CDR3 covers 14 residues. The CDR3 region is CASGDLHRNSPLYF. The sequenced CDR3 bases are TGTGCCAGCGGTGACCTCCACCGTAATTCGCCCCTCTAC.

A few counts support this clone. All gene names here are mouse names. The read comes to an end 1 residue before the CDR3 does, leaving the germline J gene to fill in the end. The gene calls are TRBV13-2 and TRBJ2-7; 8 bases are a match to TRBD2. Germline V gene data show CDR1 as NNHNN and CDR2 as SYGAGS (reference sequence). Trimming cost V 2 bases and J 0 bases; bases outside gene matches: 4. The CDR3 spans 15 residues. The CDR3 spells CASGEWGGSSYEQYF. The part of the CDR3 DNA that was read is TGTGCCAGCGGTGAATGGGGGGGGAGCTCCTATGAACAGTAC.

Notes on this clone: The genes and germline here are from mouse. The read halts 1 residue ahead of the CDR3 end, with the missing end drawn from the germline J gene. The chain links TRBV13-1 to TRBJ2-5; 8 bases match TRBD2. J was trimmed by 3 bases and V by 0 bases; bases with no gene match: 3. The CDR3 consists of 15 residues. CDR1 and CDR2 (germline): NSHNY, SYGAGN. CDR3 DNA (partial): TGTGCCAGCAGTGATGCCTGGGGGGCTCAAGACACCCAGTAC. Amino acid sequence: CASSDAWGAQDTQY. The CDR3 reads in full as CASSDAWGAQDTQYF.

Comments on this clone: Mouse names are used for the genes. The CDR3 is cut off 1 residue early in the read; its end comes from the germline J gene. V is TRBV26 and J is TRBJ2-3; D may match TRBD1 or TRBD2 (5 bases each). The V and J ends lost 4 bases and 2 bases respectively, with 7 bases between them. This CDR3 is built from 13 residues. Per the germline V gene, CDR1 is KGHPV and CDR2 is FQNQEV (reference sequence). CDR3 DNA, as far as it was read: TGTGCCAGCAGTCGGGGGTTTGCAGAAACGCTGTAT. The encoded protein is CASSRGFAETLY. The entire CDR3 is CASSRGFAETLYF. Using reference TRBV26 and TRBJ2-3 for the parts outside the CDR3, the full variable domain is NSKVIQTPRYLVKGQGQKAKMRCIPEKGHPVVFWYQQNKNNEFKFLINFQNQEVLQQIDMTEKRFSAECPSNSPCSLEIQSSEAGDSALYLCASSRGFAETLYFGSGTRLTVL.

As for this clone: Mouse names are used for the genes. The read is 1 residue too short to cover the CDR3 end, so that end is filled in from the germline J gene. The genes are TRBV13-2 and TRBJ2-4, with 9 bases that match TRBD2. Germline values: CDR1 NNHNN, CDR2 SYGAGS (reference sequence). This CDR3 contains 14 residues. V dropped 1 base and J dropped 5; count of bases not matched to a gene: 2. The CDR3: CASGDRWGGNTLYF. The CDR3 DNA, read in part, is TGTGCCAGCGGTGATCGCTGGGGGGGAAACACCTTGTAC.

This clone was recorded only once. Mouse names are used for the genes. The CDR3 region is CASGDAQGAKVFF. The DNA read from the CDR3 is TGTGCCAGCGGTGATGCACAGGGGGCTAAAGTCTTC. The chain couples TRBV13-2 to TRBJ1-1; 9 bases are shared with TRBD1. The read finishes 1 residue shy of the CDR3 end, and the germline J gene is used to complete it. Per germline, CDR1 NNHNN and CDR2 SYGAGS (reference sequence). This CDR3 region has 13 residues. The J segment lost 9 bases and the V segment lost 0 bases, leaving 3 bases of the junction unmatched.

This clone was observed a handful of times. The genes are named according to mouse. Read sequence stops 1 residue before the CDR3 end, and the germline J gene provides the missing end. The genes are TRBV24 and TRBJ1-5; 7 bases are shared with TRBD1. V lost 6 bases to trimming and J lost 2 bases; unmatched junction nucleotides: 4. This CDR3 comprises 14 residues. Germline V CDR1 and CDR2: KGHTA, FRNEEI. CDR3 sequence reads: CASRNGTDNQAPLF. CDR3 bases read: TGTGCCAGCAGGAACGGGACAGACAACCAGGCTCCGCTT.

Sample share makes this clone large. Gene and germline names: mouse. The read gets to within 1 residue of the CDR3 end, and the germline J gene fills in the rest. The V gene is TRBV16, the J gene TRBJ2-1; D unclear. Trimming took 0 bases from V and 1 from J, leaving 1 base between them. From germline, CDR1 is SGHSA and CDR2 FRNQAP. This CDR3 has 13 amino acids. CDR3 sequence: CASSLDNYAEQFF. Partial CDR3 DNA: TGTGCAAGCAGCTTAGACAACTATGCTGAGCAGTTC.

Concerning this clone: Gene names are the mouse ones. The sequence runs out 1 residue before the end of the CDR3; the remainder is reconstructed from the germline J gene. The rearrangement links TRBV15 to TRBJ1-5, with D possibly TRBD1 on 5 matching bases. The V gene's germline CDR1 is SGHND and CDR2 FRSKSL. The CDR3 is 12 amino acids. The V end was cut by 6 bases, the J end by 5 bases, with 8 bases between. The CDR3 protein is CASRGGDQAPLF. The CDR3 DNA, read in part, is TGTGCCAGCAGGGGAGGGGACCAGGCTCCGCTT.

Turning to this clone: Gene labels here are mouse ones. Coverage ceases 1 residue before the CDR3 finishes, and the germline J gene fills in the end. The chain links TRBV15 to TRBJ2-2, with 9 nucleotides matching TRBD2. CDR1 and CDR2 (germline): SGHND, FRSKSL. The CDR3 is 15 residues long. Germline trimming cut 3 bases from V and 4 bases from J; bases unmatched to any gene: 3. CDR3 bases read: TGTGCCAGCAGTTTTTGGGGGGGCGCCACCGGGCAGCTCTAC. Translated, it gives CASSFWGGATGQLY. The whole CDR3 is CASSFWGGATGQLYF.

This clone was recorded a few times. Genes and germline are mouse. The CDR3 end is not reached by the read, which stops 1 residue before it; the germline J gene fills it in. The genes are TRBV16 and TRBJ2-2; 9 bases align to TRBD2. Germline CDR1 reads SGHSA; CDR2 reads FRNQAP. This CDR3 has 17 residues. The V segment lost 2 bases and the J segment 0 bases; nucleotides outside the gene matches: 4. CDR3 bases read: TGTGCAAGCAGCTTACCCAACTGGGGGGCAAACACCGGGCAGCTCTAC. Encoded protein: CASSLPNWGANTGQLY. In full, the CDR3 is CASSLPNWGANTGQLYF.